This entry is about one TCR beta chain. Its target is unknown. This entry comes from a study of OX40 agonist ivuxolimab in advanced cancers. Study in general: Partial responses were observed in three patients, of whom one had hepatocellular carcinoma and two had cutaneous melanoma.

V lost 7 bases, J lost 6 bases, and 13 bases lay in between. Germline lookup yields CDR1 GTSNPN and CDR2 SVGIG (reference sequence). The CDR3 length is 12 residues. Repertoires were generated with immunoSEQ multiplex PCR, while TCRdb's copy carries only in-frame clones and drops some. The data show over 85,000 clones, with approximately 93% seen just once and 0.26% held by the top ten. Whole-study findings and limits: The work left the antigen specificity of expanded peripheral T cells undetermined.

Enrollment shut out patients with autoimmune disease history or systemic immunosuppression. The chain is built from TRBV30 and TRBJ2-1; TRBD1 or TRBD2 may be the D gene (5 bases each). The starting material was CD4+ or CD8+ T cells sorted from blood, obtained in a trial of the OX40 agonist ivuxolimab. This clonotype was sampled from an adult with an advanced solid tumor such as melanoma, head and neck, liver or kidney cancer. CDR3 DNA: TGTGCCTCCGTGTGGGGGAGCAATGAGCAGTTCTTC. Translation: CASVWGSNEQFF.